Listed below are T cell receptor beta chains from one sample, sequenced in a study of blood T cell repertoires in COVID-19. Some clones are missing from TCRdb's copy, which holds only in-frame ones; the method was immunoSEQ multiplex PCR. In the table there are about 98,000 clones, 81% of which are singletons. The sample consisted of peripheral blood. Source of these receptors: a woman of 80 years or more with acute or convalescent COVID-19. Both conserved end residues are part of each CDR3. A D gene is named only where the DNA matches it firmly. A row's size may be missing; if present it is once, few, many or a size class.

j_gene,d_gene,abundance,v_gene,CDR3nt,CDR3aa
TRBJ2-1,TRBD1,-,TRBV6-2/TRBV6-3,TGTGCCAGCAGCGACCGGACAGGGAACAATGAGCAGTTCTTC,CASSDRTGNNEQFF
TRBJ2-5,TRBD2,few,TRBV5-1,TGCGCCAGCAGCTTGGGGCTAGCGGTCCAAGAGACCCAGTACTTC,CASSLGLAVQETQYF
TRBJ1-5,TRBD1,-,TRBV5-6,TGTGCCAGCAGCCAGGGACAGGGAGGTTACAATCAGCCCCAGCATTTT,CASSQGQGGYNQPQHF
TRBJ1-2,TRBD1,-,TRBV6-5,TGTGCCAGCAGAGGGTGGACAGGGCAGTTGGGCGGCTACACCTTC,CASRGWTGQLGGYTF
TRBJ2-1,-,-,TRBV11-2,TGTGCCAGCAGCCCCGGGGCGGGAACCCACAATGAGCAGTTCTTC,CASSPGAGTHNEQFF
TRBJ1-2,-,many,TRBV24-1,TGTGCCACCAGTTGGCCTCAGGGTGGCTACACCTTC,CATSWPQGGYTF
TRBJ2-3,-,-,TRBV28,TGTGCCAGCCGAGGAGACTACACAGATACGCAGTATTTT,CASRGDYTDTQYF
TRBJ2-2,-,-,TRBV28,TGTGCCAGCAGACAGGAGGGCAAGACAACCGGGGAGCTGTTTTTT,CASRQEGKTTGELFF
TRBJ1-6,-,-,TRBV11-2,TGTGCCAGCAGCTTAGGGGCCGGGGACTATAATTCACCCCTCCACTTT,CASSLGAGDYNSPLHF
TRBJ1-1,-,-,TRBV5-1,TGCGCCAGCAGCGAACAGGGGAACACTGAAGCTTTCTTT,CASSEQGNTEAFF
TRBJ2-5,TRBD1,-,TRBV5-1,TGCGCCAGCAGCATTTCGGGGACAGGGTTTTTTGGGGAGACCCAGTACTTC,CASSISGTGFFGETQYF
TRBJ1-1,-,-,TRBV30,TGTGCCTGGAGTGCGTATGGAGGGGTGGGGACTGAAGCTTTCTTT,CAWSAYGGVGTEAFF
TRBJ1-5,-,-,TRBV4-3,TGCGCCAGCAGCCAAGGGGGAGGGGGCAATCAGCCCCAGCATTTT,CASSQGGGGNQPQHF
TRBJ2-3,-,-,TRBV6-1,TGTGCCAGCAGTGAAGCGAGGGTCACAGATACGCAGTATTTT,CASSEARVTDTQYF
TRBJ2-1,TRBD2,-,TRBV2,TGTGCCAGCAGTGAAGGCGGGGGGGCCGGAGAGGAGCAGTTCTTC,CASSEGGGAGEEQFF
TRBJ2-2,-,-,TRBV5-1,TGCGCCAGCAGCTTGGTCGGGACCGGGGGCGGGGAGCTGTTTTTT,CASSLVGTGGGELFF
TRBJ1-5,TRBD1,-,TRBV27,TGTGCCAGCAGTCCCCAAGACAGGGGGGCCCTGGGTAGCAATCAGCCCCAGCATTTT,CASSPQDRGALGSNQPQHF
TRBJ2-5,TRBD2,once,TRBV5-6,TGTGCCAGCAGCTTGGCCGTAGCGGGGCAATACCAAGAGACCCAGTACTTC,CASSLAVAGQYQETQYF
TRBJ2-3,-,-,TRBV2,TGTGCCAGTCAAGGGGCAGTGACAGATACGCAGTATTTT,CASQGAVTDTQYF
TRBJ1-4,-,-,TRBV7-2,TGTGCCAGCAGCCCTCGCCAGGGTGAAAAACTGTTTTTT,CASSPRQGEKLFF
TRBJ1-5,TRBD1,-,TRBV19,TGTGCCACTCACAGGGGCCCGGTCCTCTATAGCAATCAGCCCCAGCATTTT,CATHRGPVLYSNQPQHF
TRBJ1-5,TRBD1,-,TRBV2,TGTGCCAGCAGCTGGACAGGGGTTCAGCCCCAGCATTTT,CASSWTGVQPQHF
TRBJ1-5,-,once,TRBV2,TGTGCCAGCAAGGCTGGGGGGGATGAGCCCCAGCATTTT,CASKAGGDEPQHF
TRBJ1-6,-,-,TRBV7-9,TGTGCCAACGACAGGCCGAGTTCACCCCTCCACTTT,CANDRPSSPLHF
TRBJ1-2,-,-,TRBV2,TGTGCCAGCAGTGAAACCCAGGGGAGCACCTATGGCTACACCTTC,CASSETQGSTYGYTF
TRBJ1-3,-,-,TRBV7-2,TGTGCCAGCAGCTTAGACAATTCTGGAAACACCATATATTTT,CASSLDNSGNTIYF
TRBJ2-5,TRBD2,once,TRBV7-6,TGTGCCAGCAGCTTGGAAGGACTAGCGGGGGGTCAAGAGACCCAGTACTTC,CASSLEGLAGGQETQYF
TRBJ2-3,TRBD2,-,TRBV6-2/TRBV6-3,TGTGCCAGCAGTGCCCAAGCGGGGGGGCCAGATACGCAGTATTTT,CASSAQAGGPDTQYF
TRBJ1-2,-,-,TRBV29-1,TGCAGCACCCGTGCGCCAAACTCCTTTCGCTACACCTTC,CSTRAPNSFRYTF
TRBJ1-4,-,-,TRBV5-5,TGTGCCAGCACCCGAGGGGGGGATGAAAAACTGTTTTTT,CASTRGGDEKLFF
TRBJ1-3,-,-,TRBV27,TGTGCCAGCAGTACCGTTAGCTCTGGAAACACCATATATTTT,CASSTVSSGNTIYF
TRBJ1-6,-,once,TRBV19,TGTGCCAGTAGTTTATCTACAGGCCAGAGCTCCTATAATTCACCCCTCCACTTT,CASSLSTGQSSYNSPLHF
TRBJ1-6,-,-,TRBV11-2,TGTGCCAGCAGCTTAGATCAAGGGGGCCTCCACTTT,CASSLDQGGLHF
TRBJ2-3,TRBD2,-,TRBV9,TGTGCCAGCAGCGTAGTTCACGGGGGGGCGGATACGCAGTATTTT,CASSVVHGGADTQYF
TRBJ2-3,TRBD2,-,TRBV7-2,TGTGCCAGCAGCATAAGACTAGCGGGGGGGACAGATACGCAGTATTTT,CASSIRLAGGTDTQYF
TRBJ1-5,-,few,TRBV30,TGTGCCTGGAGTGCCCCGCGGACAGATAGCAATCAGCCCCAGCATTTT,CAWSAPRTDSNQPQHF
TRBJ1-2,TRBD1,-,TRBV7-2,TGTGCCAGCAGCCCTCGGACAGGGAACAACTATGGCTACACCTTC,CASSPRTGNNYGYTF
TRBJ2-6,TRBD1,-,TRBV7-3,TGTGCCAGCAGCTTAGACAGGGGTAGCTCTGGGGCCAACGTCCTGACTTTC,CASSLDRGSSGANVLTF
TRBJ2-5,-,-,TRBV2,TGTGCCAGCAGGGGTGAGGGCGCGACCCAGTACTTC,CASRGEGATQYF
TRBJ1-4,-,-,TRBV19,TGTGCCAGTAAGGGGGACCAATTTGCAACTAATGAAAAACTGTTTTTT,CASKGDQFATNEKLFF
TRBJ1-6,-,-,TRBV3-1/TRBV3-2,TGTGCCAGCAGCCATGGACAGTCGAATTCACCCCTCCACTTT,CASSHGQSNSPLHF
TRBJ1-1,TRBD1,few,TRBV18,TGTGCCAGCTCACAGGGACAGGGGACTGAAGCTTTCTTT,CASSQGQGTEAFF
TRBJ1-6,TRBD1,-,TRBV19,TGTGCCAGTAGTGCCCCTGACAGGGCGGATTCACCCCTCCACTTT,CASSAPDRADSPLHF
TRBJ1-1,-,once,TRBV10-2,TGCGCCAGCAAGCGTGGCACTGAAGCTTTCTTT,CASKRGTEAFF
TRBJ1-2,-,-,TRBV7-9,TGTGCCAGCAGCTTACAGGCCTATGGCTACACCTTC,CASSLQAYGYTF
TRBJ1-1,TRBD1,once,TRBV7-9,TGTGCCAGCAGCCCCGCCGGGACAGGCTGGTCTGAAGCTTTCTTT,CASSPAGTGWSEAFF
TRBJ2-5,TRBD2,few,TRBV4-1,TGCGCCAGCAGCCAAGGAGCGGGGGGCCTTGGGGAGACCCAGTACTTC,CASSQGAGGLGETQYF
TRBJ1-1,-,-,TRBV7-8,TGTGCCAGCAGCCTACTTGGGTCAGGGCGCTTCAACACTGAAGCTTTCTTT,CASSLLGSGRFNTEAFF
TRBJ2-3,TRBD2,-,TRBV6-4,TGTGCCAGTTCAGCGGGGTACAACACAGATACGCAGTATTTT,CASSAGYNTDTQYF
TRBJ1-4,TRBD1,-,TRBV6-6,TGTGCCAGCAGTTACTCCAGGGGGCGAGATGAAAAACTGTTTTTT,CASSYSRGRDEKLFF
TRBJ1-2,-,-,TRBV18,TGTGCCAGCTCACCCAGGGTTGGGGTTGATGGCTACACCTTC,CASSPRVGVDGYTF
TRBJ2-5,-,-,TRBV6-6,TGTGCCAGCAGTTACTCGGGCAGGGTTGAGACCCAGTACTTC,CASSYSGRVETQYF
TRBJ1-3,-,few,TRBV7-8,TGTGCCAGCAGCTTAGGACAAGTAATCTCTGGAAACACCATATATTTT,CASSLGQVISGNTIYF
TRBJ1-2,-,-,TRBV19,TGTGCCAGCACGCCCATCTACAACTATGGCTACACCTTC,CASTPIYNYGYTF
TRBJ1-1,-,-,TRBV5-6,TGTGCCAGCAGCCCGCAGGGGTGGACTGAAGCTTTCTTT,CASSPQGWTEAFF
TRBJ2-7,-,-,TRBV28,TGTGCCAGCAGTTGGGGTGGGGGCAGGGCCTCCTACGAGCAGTACTTC,CASSWGGGRASYEQYF
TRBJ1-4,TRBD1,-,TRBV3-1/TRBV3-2,TGTGCCAGCAGCTTACGGACAGGGAGAGGTGAAAAACTGTTTTTT,CASSLRTGRGEKLFF